This T cell receptor (beta chain) came from a study of pediatric ulcerative colitis. One to two pinch biopsies were taken from the rectum during colonoscopy. Sequencing depth was up to 500,000 reads per sample. Measured with immunoSEQ multiplex PCR; TCRdb has only the in-frame clones, and not every one. The table shows 44,000 or so clones, with over 70% occurring only once. Germline-derived CDR1 and CDR2 are SEHNR and FQNEAQ (reference sequence). Trimming stripped 4 bases from V and 7 bases from J, with 14 bases between. The CDR3 is made up of 15 amino acids. The clonotype originates from a girl aged 5-17 years with moderate ulcerative colitis. The sample comprised gut tissue. This rearrangement joins TRBV7-9 to TRBJ1-6; unclear D gene. This CDR3 reads CASSSATLENSPLHF. The CDR3 DNA sequence: TGTGCCAGCAGCTCCGCGACGTTGGAAAATTCACCCCTCCACTTT.